A selection of T cell receptor beta chains follows, all from one sample in a study of OX40 agonist ivuxolimab in advanced cancers. Data came from immunoSEQ multiplex PCR; TCRdb stores just in-frame clones and leaves some out. The sample includes fewer than 45,000 clones, approximately 80% seen only once; the top ten take around a quarter. Sequences were derived from CD4+ or CD8+ T cells sorted from blood, sampled in a trial of the OX40 agonist ivuxolimab. The receptor source for this set is an adult with an advanced solid tumor such as melanoma, head and neck, liver or kidney cancer. The CDR3 runs from the conserved cysteine through the conserved F or W. A D gene is named only where the DNA matches it firmly. Rows give clone size only sometimes, using once, few, many, or a class for an expanded clone.

D: NA
size: once
J: TRBJ2-1
V: TRBV7-6
length: 15
DNA: TGTGCCAGCAGCCCAGCGGAGAGCTCCTACAATGAGCAGTTCTTC
CDR3: CASSPAESSYNEQFF

D: NA
size: NA
J: TRBJ2-5
V: TRBV10-1
length: 13
DNA: TGCGCCAGCAGTGAGTCGATAAGGGAGACCCAGTACTTC
CDR3: CASSESIRETQYF

D: NA
size: NA
J: TRBJ1-1
V: TRBV9
length: 14
DNA: TGTGCCAGCAGCGTAGGGAGGCAGCACACTGAAGCTTTCTTT
CDR3: CASSVGRQHTEAFF

D: NA
size: NA
J: TRBJ1-5
V: TRBV30
length: 12
DNA: TGTGCCTGGAGTGTAGAGGGGGGGCCCCAGCATTTT
CDR3: CAWSVEGGPQHF

D: NA
size: few
J: TRBJ1-2
V: TRBV2
length: 15
DNA: TGTGCCAGCAGCTATTATCCATCCGGGGCCTATGGCTACACCTTC
CDR3: CASSYYPSGAYGYTF

D: NA
size: NA
J: TRBJ1-1
V: TRBV9
length: 14
DNA: TGTGCCAGCAGCCTTACTACAGGATCCACTGAAGCTTTCTTT
CDR3: CASSLTTGSTEAFF

D: NA
size: few
J: TRBJ1-6
V: TRBV18
length: 14
DNA: TGTGCCAGCTCACCAAGGGGGGCCGGGTCACCCCTCCACTTT
CDR3: CASSPRGAGSPLHF

D: NA
size: NA
J: TRBJ2-7
V: TRBV11-2
length: 15
DNA: TGTGCCAGCAGCTCGTCGACAAGCCCCTCCTACGAGCAGTACTTC
CDR3: CASSSSTSPSYEQYF

D: TRBD1
size: once
J: TRBJ2-5
V: TRBV4-1
length: 15
DNA: TGCGCCAGCAGCCAGAATCAGGGGGCTCGAGAGACCCAGTACTTC
CDR3: CASSQNQGARETQYF

D: NA
size: NA
J: TRBJ1-2
V: TRBV2
length: 15
DNA: TGTGCCAGCACTTCCAGGGACGAAGCTAACTATGGCTACACCTTC
CDR3: CASTSRDEANYGYTF

D: NA
size: NA
J: TRBJ1-1
V: TRBV5-8
length: 12
DNA: TGTGCCAGCAGCTGGGGGGGAGGAGAAGCTTTCTTT
CDR3: CASSWGGGEAFF

D: TRBD1
size: NA
J: TRBJ2-7
V: TRBV27
length: 14
DNA: TGTGCCAGCAGTTTCGACAGGGGTGGGGGCGAGCAGTACTTC
CDR3: CASSFDRGGGEQYF

D: NA
size: NA
J: TRBJ1-2
V: TRBV5-1
length: 13
DNA: TGCGCCAGCAGCTTGGAGCCGAACTATGGCTACACCTTC
CDR3: CASSLEPNYGYTF

D: NA
size: NA
J: TRBJ1-1
V: TRBV19
length: 17
DNA: TGTGCCAGTAAATTGAGAGCAAAGGGGGATAGGAACACTGAAGCTTTCTTT
CDR3: CASKLRAKGDRNTEAFF

D: NA
size: NA
J: TRBJ1-2
V: TRBV2
length: 11
DNA: TGTGCCAGCAGCCCGTACTATGGCTACACCTTC
CDR3: CASSPYYGYTF

D: TRBD2
size: NA
J: TRBJ2-3
V: TRBV4-2
length: 21
DNA: TGTGCCAGCAGCCAAGAGATTGTCCCCATCGTAGCGGGGGGGCTTACAGATACGCAGTATTTT
CDR3: CASSQEIVPIVAGGLTDTQYF

D: TRBD1
size: NA
J: TRBJ1-2
V: TRBV6-6
length: 15
DNA: TGTGCCAGCAGTGAGACAGGGATCTTGGACTATGGCTACACCTTC
CDR3: CASSETGILDYGYTF

D: NA
size: NA
J: TRBJ1-5
V: TRBV19
length: 16
DNA: TGTGCCAGTAGTATTCGGGGGGGGCGAGGCAATCAGCCCCAGCATTTT
CDR3: CASSIRGGRGNQPQHF

D: NA
size: few
J: TRBJ2-7
V: TRBV4-1
length: 11
DNA: TGCGCCAGCAGTCGGGACAACGAGCAGTACTTC
CDR3: CASSRDNEQYF

D: TRBD2
size: large
J: TRBJ2-1
V: TRBV7-2
length: 15
DNA: TGTGCCAGCAGCTTAGAGTGGGGAGGGACGGATGAGCAGTTCTTC
CDR3: CASSLEWGGTDEQFF

D: NA
size: NA
J: TRBJ2-7
V: TRBV5-4
length: 15
DNA: TGTGCCAGCAGGGGCGGCGGTACGGCCTCCTACGAGCAGTACTTC
CDR3: CASRGGGTASYEQYF

D: NA
size: NA
J: TRBJ1-1
V: TRBV10-3
length: 13
DNA: TGTGCCATCAGTAAGGGTGGGTACACTGAAGCTTTCTTT
CDR3: CAISKGGYTEAFF

D: NA
size: few
J: TRBJ1-6
V: TRBV5-1
length: 14
DNA: TGCGCCAGCAGCTTGGCCGGGTGGAATTCACCCCTCCACTTT
CDR3: CASSLAGWNSPLHF

D: NA
size: once
J: TRBJ1-6
V: TRBV14
length: 16
DNA: TGTGCCAGCAGCCAAGATCTAGCAGGGAACGGAAGACCCCTCCACTTT
CDR3: CASSQDLAGNGRPLHF

D: NA
size: few
J: TRBJ1-6
V: TRBV2
length: 15
DNA: TGTGCCAGCAGGGCCTTTAGGGACTATAATTCACCCCTCCACTTT
CDR3: CASRAFRDYNSPLHF

D: NA
size: NA
J: TRBJ1-2
V: TRBV7-9
length: 14
DNA: TGTGCCAGCAGCTTAGAAGCCAGCTTCTATGGCTACACCTTC
CDR3: CASSLEASFYGYTF

D: TRBD2
size: once
J: TRBJ2-2
V: TRBV4-2
length: 16
DNA: TGTGCCAGCAGTAGCGGGGGGGCTGGAGGCACCGGGGAGCTGTTTTTT
CDR3: CASSSGGAGGTGELFF

D: NA
size: NA
J: TRBJ2-3
V: TRBV10-2
length: 14
DNA: TGCGCCAGCCTAGGAGTAGCCTTCACAGATACGCAGTATTTT
CDR3: CASLGVAFTDTQYF

D: TRBD2
size: NA
J: TRBJ2-1
V: TRBV19
length: 17
DNA: TGTGCCAGTATCCCCCCGACTAGCGGGGAGGTGTACAATGAGCAGTTCTTC
CDR3: CASIPPTSGEVYNEQFF

D: NA
size: few
J: TRBJ2-5
V: TRBV6-1
length: 14
DNA: TGTGCCAGCAGTGAAGCCGGCGGTCAAGAGACCCAGTACTTC
CDR3: CASSEAGGQETQYF

D: NA
size: NA
J: TRBJ1-2
V: TRBV27
length: 15
DNA: TGTGCCAGCAGTTCTCTAACAAAACGGAACCGGGGCTACACCTTC
CDR3: CASSSLTKRNRGYTF

D: TRBD1
size: few
J: TRBJ1-6
V: TRBV7-9
length: 16
DNA: TGTGCCAGCAGCTTAGGCCAGACAGGGGGAAATTCACCCCTCCACTTT
CDR3: CASSLGQTGGNSPLHF

D: TRBD1
size: NA
J: TRBJ2-6
V: TRBV5-8
length: 16
DNA: TGTGCCAGCAGCTTGGGGGACAGAGCTGGGGCCAACGTCCTGACTTTC
CDR3: CASSLGDRAGANVLTF

D: NA
size: NA
J: TRBJ2-2
V: TRBV10-3
length: 14
DNA: TGTGCCACCGAAGGGGACTTGAACACCGGGGAGCTGTTTTTT
CDR3: CATEGDLNTGELFF

D: TRBD1
size: NA
J: TRBJ1-2
V: TRBV9
length: 17
DNA: TGTGCCAGCAGCGTAGATGGACAGGGGGTTTCTTCCTATGGCTACACCTTC
CDR3: CASSVDGQGVSSYGYTF

D: NA
size: NA
J: TRBJ1-1
V: TRBV12-1
length: 15
DNA: TGCGCCAACAGCTTTGGGACAGGGGTGAAGACTGAAGCTTTCTTT
CDR3: CANSFGTGVKTEAFF

D: TRBD2
size: NA
J: TRBJ2-6
V: TRBV19
length: 18
DNA: TGTGCCAGTAGTTTCCGGGGGGGCGTGATTACTGGGGCCAACGTCCTGACTTTC
CDR3: CASSFRGGVITGANVLTF

D: NA
size: NA
J: TRBJ1-1
V: TRBV11-3
length: 11
DNA: TGTGCCAGCAGCTCTGGAGCTGAAGCTTTCTTT
CDR3: CASSSGAEAFF

D: NA
size: NA
J: TRBJ1-1
V: TRBV7-9
length: 12
DNA: TGTGCCAGCAGTTTCGGGGAGACTGAAGCTTTCTTT
CDR3: CASSFGETEAFF

D: TRBD2
size: NA
J: TRBJ2-5
V: TRBV19
length: 15
DNA: TGTGCCAGTAGGGGACTAGCGGGGGGGCCTGGGACCCAGTACTTC
CDR3: CASRGLAGGPGTQYF

D: NA
size: NA
J: TRBJ1-1
V: TRBV10-3
length: 15
DNA: TGTGCCATCAGTGGTATACAGGGAATGAACACTGAAGCTTTCTTT
CDR3: CAISGIQGMNTEAFF

D: NA
size: NA
J: TRBJ1-1
V: TRBV29-1
length: 19
DNA: TGCAGCGTTGAAGACTTCGGGGACTCGGGGGGTTATCGGGACACTGAAGCTTTCTTT
CDR3: CSVEDFGDSGGYRDTEAFF

D: NA
size: NA
J: TRBJ2-3
V: TRBV7-9
length: 16
DNA: TGTGCCAGCAGTCTGGGTCGAGGGGGAAGAACAGATACGCAGTATTTT
CDR3: CASSLGRGGRTDTQYF

D: NA
size: NA
J: TRBJ1-5
V: TRBV19
length: 13
DNA: TGTGCCAGTACCGGTACCGTCAATCAGCCCCAGCATTTT
CDR3: CASTGTVNQPQHF

D: NA
size: NA
J: TRBJ2-1
V: TRBV27
length: 11
DNA: TGTGCCAGCGGCTGGGGGAATGAGCAGTTCTTC
CDR3: CASGWGNEQFF

D: NA
size: few
J: TRBJ1-1
V: TRBV9
length: 14
DNA: TGTGCCAGCAGCGTAGGGGCAGGGGCGACTGAAGCTTTCTTT
CDR3: CASSVGAGATEAFF

D: NA
size: NA
J: TRBJ2-6
V: TRBV5-1
length: 17
DNA: TGCGCCAGCAGCGGGGGGTCTTACCGCTCTGGGGCCAACGTCCTGACTTTC
CDR3: CASSGGSYRSGANVLTF

D: NA
size: NA
J: TRBJ2-5
V: TRBV4-1
length: 13
DNA: TGCGCCAGCAGCCATGGAAACCAAGAGACCCAGTACTTC
CDR3: CASSHGNQETQYF

D: NA
size: NA
J: TRBJ2-2
V: TRBV4-1
length: 16
DNA: TGCGCCAGCAGCCAATTTAGCGCGGGGAACACCGGGGAGCTGTTTTTT
CDR3: CASSQFSAGNTGELFF

D: NA
size: NA
J: TRBJ2-1
V: TRBV7-9
length: 12
DNA: TGTGCCAGCAGCTTGTCAACCAATGAGCAGTTCTTC
CDR3: CASSLSTNEQFF

D: NA
size: NA
J: TRBJ2-3
V: TRBV18
length: 14
DNA: TGTGCCAGCTCACGTGGGGGGGGCCCAGATACGCAGTATTTT
CDR3: CASSRGGGPDTQYF

D: NA
size: NA
J: TRBJ1-5
V: TRBV7-8
length: 14
DNA: TGTGCCAGCAGCCCCCAATATAGCAATCAGCCCCAGCATTTT
CDR3: CASSPQYSNQPQHF

D: TRBD1
size: once
J: TRBJ1-5
V: TRBV5-8
length: 17
DNA: TGTGCCAGCAGCTCGGACAGGGGGCGAGGTAGCAATCAGCCCCAGCATTTT
CDR3: CASSSDRGRGSNQPQHF

D: NA
size: NA
J: TRBJ1-2
V: TRBV2
length: 12
DNA: TGTGCCAGCAGTGGTTCAATCTATGGCTACACCTTC
CDR3: CASSGSIYGYTF

D: TRBD1
size: many
J: TRBJ2-7
V: TRBV2
length: 12
DNA: TGTGCCAGCAGTGGACAGGGGGCTATGGGTAACTTC
CDR3: CASSGQGAMGNF

D: NA
size: NA
J: TRBJ2-3
V: TRBV7-2
length: 15
DNA: TGTGCCAGCAGCGACGGGGGCCCTAGCACAGATACGCAGTATTTT
CDR3: CASSDGGPSTDTQYF

D: TRBD1
size: NA
J: TRBJ2-7
V: TRBV6-5
length: 14
DNA: TGTGCCAGCAGTTACGATACAGGGGTCTCAGAGCAGTACTTC
CDR3: CASSYDTGVSEQYF

D: NA
size: NA
J: TRBJ1-5
V: TRBV19
length: 14
DNA: TGTGCCAGTAGTCCCGCGGGGGTACTCCAGCCCCAGCATTTT
CDR3: CASSPAGVLQPQHF

D: NA
size: NA
J: TRBJ1-5
V: TRBV6-6
length: 16
DNA: TGTGCCAGCGGAATAATTCAGGGGAATAGCAATCAGCCCCAGCATTTT
CDR3: CASGIIQGNSNQPQHF